The 25 T cell receptor beta chains in this list originate from one sample, sequenced in a study of TET2 disruption in CD19-targeted CAR T cells. Regarding treatment: autologous CTL019 cells: CD19 CAR with 4-1BB and CD3 zeta domains. These receptors lack a known antigen. The table came from immunoSEQ multiplex PCR; TCRdb's copy has only in-frame clones and leaves some out. This sample contains fewer than 2,500 clones. Sequences were derived from CD8+ T cells sorted from cultured blood T cells, sampled for CD19 CAR T cell therapy. The source of these receptors is a man between 65 and 80 years old with chronic lymphocytic leukemia.

This clone is labeled large (0.1 to 1%) based on frequency. The read gets to within 3 residues of the CDR3 end, and the germline J gene fills in the rest. J is TRBJ2-4 and V is TRBV24-1; D remains ambiguous. The CDR3 loop spans 14 amino acids. Trimming shortened V by 9 bases and J by 0 bases, and 11 bases separated the two germline ends. Germline V gene sequence: CDR1 KGHDR, CDR2 SFDVKD. CDR3 protein: CATGPRVAKNIQYF. The DNA read from the CDR3 is TGTGCCACCGGCCCCAGAGTAGCCAAAAACATT.

This clone counts as medium-sized (0.01 to 0.1%) by frequency. The read stops 3 residues short of the end of the CDR3; the missing end is completed from the germline J gene. V usage is TRBV7-9 and J usage is TRBJ2-1, with D unclear. V dropped 10 bases and J dropped 0 bases, with 4 bases sitting between them. The CDR3 runs 11 residues. Germline assignment: CDR1 SEHNR and CDR2 FQNEAQ (reference sequence). CDR3 bases read: TGTGCCACAGACTCCTACAATGAG. Protein: CATDSYNE. Given in full, the CDR3 is CATDSYNEQFF.

Measured by frequency, this clone is medium-sized (0.01 to 0.1%). The read halts 3 residues ahead of the CDR3 end, with the missing end drawn from the germline J gene. The rearrangement uses TRBV20-1 and TRBJ2-4, with TRBD2 matching 7 bases. Trimming took 4 bases from V and 1 from J; bases not matched to a gene: 10. The CDR3 spans 16 residues. Per germline, CDR1 DFQATT and CDR2 SNEGSKA (reference sequence). The CDR3 reads CSATPAGEGAKNIQYF. Partial CDR3 DNA: TGCAGTGCTACACCGGCGGGGGAGGGGGCCAAAAACATT.

By frequency, this clone registers medium-sized. The read halts 3 residues ahead of the CDR3 end, with the missing end drawn from the germline J gene. The chain joins TRBV7-9 to TRBJ1-5, with D perhaps TRBD1 (5 bases). Germline V CDR1 and CDR2: SEHNR, FQNEAQ (reference sequence). This CDR3 is built from 12 residues. CDR3 loop: CASSSGTPPQHF. Partial CDR3 DNA: TGTGCCAGCAGCAGCGGGACTCCCCCC.

Measured by frequency, this clone is medium-sized. Sequencing ends 3 residues short of the CDR3 end; the germline J gene provides the rest. V gene TRBV10-3 combines with J gene TRBJ2-7, with TRBD1 as a possible D gene (6 bases). V was trimmed by 0 bases and J by 2 bases, leaving 11 bases between them. Per the germline V gene, CDR1 is ENHRY and CDR2 is SYGVKD. The length of the CDR3 is 15 residues. Partial CDR3 DNA: TGTGCCATCAGTGAGTCCAAGGGGGTTGCCTACGAG. Translation: CAISESKGVAYE. The CDR3 in its entirety is CAISESKGVAYEQYF.

Judged by frequency, this clone is large. The CDR3 is cut off 3 residues early in the read; its end comes from the germline J gene. The V gene is TRBV2, the J gene TRBJ2-5; possible D gene TRBD1, 5 bases. The CDR3 runs to 19 residues. Germline V gives CDR1 SNHLY, CDR2 FYNNEI. Trimming removed 1 base at V and 1 base at J, with 22 bases between. The sequenced part of the CDR3 DNA is TGTGCCAGCAGTGAAGTGGGGTCCCTGACAGATTGGCCCCAAGAGACC. It translates to CASSEVGSLTDWPQET. The full-length CDR3 reads as CASSEVGSLTDWPQETQYF.

Remarks on this clone: The read ends 3 residues early relative to the CDR3; the germline J gene fills the gap. V is TRBV6-1 and J is TRBJ2-5; unclear D gene. CDR1 MNHNS and CDR2 SASEGT come from the germline V gene. With 3 bases removed from V and 5 bases from J, the gap between germline ends came to 10 bases. The CDR3 contains 13 residues. The CDR3 here is CASSDSVWETQYF. The covered CDR3 bases are TGTGCCAGCAGTGACAGCGTTTGGGAGACC.

By frequency, this clone is medium-sized. Other nucleotide sequences from this sample produce the same CDR3. The CDR3 DNA, read in part, is TGCGCCAGCAGCCAAGACAGGGGGCGTGGAAACACC. It encodes CASSQDRGRGNT. From start to end, the CDR3 is CASSQDRGRGNTIYF. The rearrangement uses TRBV4-1 and TRBJ1-3, with TRBD1 matching 8 bases. Sequencing ends 3 residues short of the CDR3 end; the germline J gene provides the rest. J gave up 3 bases and V 0 bases, and 1 base lay outside the gene matches. The CDR3 extends over 15 amino acids. Germline CDR1 is MGHRA and CDR2 is YSYEKL.

For this clone: The CDR3 end falls 3 residues outside the read, so it is completed with the germline J gene. The chain is built from TRBV7-3 and TRBJ1-2; tentatively, D is TRBD1 (6 bases). CDR1 and CDR2 from the germline V gene are SGHTA and FQGTGA. The CDR3 totals 13 residues. The CDR3 spells CASSLYQGREYTF. The covered CDR3 bases are TGTGCCAGCAGCTTATACCAGGGGAGGGAA.

A note on this clone: The CDR3 end falls 3 residues outside the read, so it is completed with the germline J gene. This sample also contains other DNA sequences that code for the same CDR3. The gene calls are TRBV4-1 and TRBJ1-2, with 9 nucleotides matching TRBD1. The CDR3 runs to 17 residues. Unmatched junction bases numbered 14, after V lost 4 bases and J lost 5 bases. Germline V CDR1 and CDR2: MGHRA, YSYEKL. The DNA read from the CDR3 is TGCGCCAGCAGCCCTATCTCCACAGGGGGGACAGGGTATGGC. It is translated as CASSPISTGGTGYG. The whole CDR3 protein reads CASSPISTGGTGYGYTF.

CDR3 DNA, as far as it was read: TGTGCCACCAGTGACTCCGGGACAGGGCTGGGAGAGACC. Protein product: CATSDSGTGLGET. The whole CDR3 is CATSDSGTGLGETQYF. The chain recombines TRBV24-1 with TRBJ2-5; 9 nucleotides match TRBD1. The sequenced fragment ends 3 residues before the CDR3 boundary, so the rest is inferred from the germline J gene. V was pared by 4 bases and J by 4 bases, with 9 bases of the junction left unmatched. The germline V gene encodes CDR1 KGHDR and CDR2 SFDVKD. CDR3 length: 16 residues.

Considering frequency, this clone is medium-sized. The CDR3 goes on 3 residues after the read ends, and that part is filled in from the germline J gene. The J gene is TRBJ1-1, the V gene TRBV19, with no clear D. Trimming shortened V by 4 bases and J by 0 bases, and 6 bases separated the two germline ends. Germline V gene data show CDR1 as LNHDA and CDR2 as SQIVND (reference sequence). The CDR3 extends over 13 amino acids. Partial CDR3 DNA: TGTGCCAGTAGTACCTCTCTGAACACTGAA. It yields the protein CASSTSLNTE. In full, the CDR3 reads CASSTSLNTEAFF.

Remarks on this clone: The read terminates 3 residues before the CDR3 end, so the remaining end is supplied by the germline J gene. The rearrangement uses TRBV19 and TRBJ2-4; TRBD1 matches at 10 bases. In germline, CDR1 is LNHDA, CDR2 SQIVND (reference sequence). The CDR3 is made up of 12 amino acids. The CDR3 loop reads CATGQGIYGQYF. The part of the CDR3 DNA that was read is TGTGCCACGGGACAGGGGATCTATGGT.

This clone ranks as medium-sized (0.01 to 0.1%) in terms of frequency. The read ends 3 residues before the CDR3 terminus; that terminus is restored from the germline J gene. The chain employs TRBV12-5 and TRBJ2-6; 8 bases line up with TRBD1. CDR3 length equals 18 residues. V lost 7 bases to trimming and J lost 0 bases; unmatched junction nucleotides: 11. From germline, CDR1 is LGHNT and CDR2 FRNRAP. The sequenced CDR3 bases are TGTGCTAGTGCCCGACCGGGACAGGCGCTCTCTGGGGCCAACGTC. As protein: CASARPGQALSGANV. The full CDR3 is CASARPGQALSGANVLTF. Using reference TRBV12-5 and TRBJ2-6 for the parts outside the CDR3, the full variable domain is DARVTQTPRHKVTEMGQEVTMRCQPILGHNTVFWYRQTMMQGLELLAYFRNRAPLDDSGMPKDRFSAEMPDATLATLKIQPSEPRDSAVYFCASARPGQALSGANVLTFGAGSRLTVL.

The part of the CDR3 DNA that was read is TGTGCCAGCAGTTTATTATGGGAACAGGATAATGAG. Translation gives CASSLLWEQDNE. The entire CDR3 sequence reads CASSLLWEQDNEQFF. The chain is built from TRBV28 and TRBJ2-1, with D possibly being TRBD1 (5 bases). The DNA ends 3 residues before the CDR3 does, and the rest of the CDR3 is filled in from the germline J gene. Germline CDR1 reads MDHEN; CDR2 reads SYDVKM. Trimming pared 1 base from V and 7 bases from J, leaving 14 bases between. The CDR3 runs to 15 residues.

In terms of frequency, this clone is medium-sized. The read halts 3 residues ahead of the CDR3 end, with the missing end drawn from the germline J gene. J is TRBJ2-7 and V is TRBV7-6; TRBD1 aligns across 7 bases. The CDR3 spans 14 residues. In germline, CDR1 is SGHVS, CDR2 FNYEAQ. V trimming: 0 bases; J trimming: 3 bases; junction bases outside the gene matches: 2. The CDR3: CASSLARDSYEQYF. The sequenced CDR3 bases are TGTGCCAGCAGCTTAGCACGGGACAGCTACGAG.

CDR3 amino acids: CASSIVGTGETDTAFF. The DNA read from the CDR3 is TGTGCCAGTAGTATAGTCGGGACAGGGGAGACAGATACG. This sequence joins TRBV19 and TRBJ1-1; 10 bases line up with TRBD1. The read comes to an end 3 residues before the CDR3 does, leaving the germline J gene to fill in the end. The germline CDR1 and CDR2 sequences are LNHDA and SQIVND (reference sequence). CDR3 length: 16 residues. Full variable domain (remainder filled in from reference TRBV19 and TRBJ1-1): DGGITQSPKYLFRKEGQNVTLSCEQNLNHDAMYWYRQDPGQGLRLIYYSQIVNDFQKGDIAEGYSVSREKKESFPLTVTSAQKNPTAFYLCASSIVGTGETDTAFFGQGTRLTVV.

Worth noting for this clone: The CDR3 end lies 3 residues beyond the end of the read and is filled in from the germline J gene. The genes are TRBV7-3 and TRBJ1-2; D gene ambiguous. CDR1 is SGHTA and CDR2 is FQGTGA in the germline V gene. This CDR3 contains 13 residues. CDR3 residues: CASSPGLSTKYTF. The part of the CDR3 DNA that was read is TGTGCCAGCAGCCCCGGACTATCAACGAAA.

Note on this clone: Read coverage stops 3 residues before the CDR3 terminus; the germline J gene supplies the remainder. The rearrangement joins TRBV5-1 to TRBJ2-4; 11 nucleotides match TRBD1. The germline gives CDR1 SGHRS, CDR2 YFSETQ. CDR3 length equals 15 residues. The part of the CDR3 DNA that was read is TGCGCCAGCAGCGGCGGGACAGGGGGACAAGAGACT. This gives the protein CASSGGTGGQET. The CDR3 in full is CASSGGTGGQETQYF.

This clone is classed as medium-sized (0.01 to 0.1%) by frequency. Other DNA sequences of this sample code for an identical CDR3. This CDR3 is CSAREGTGGLNSPLHF. The CDR3 bases that were read are TGCAGTGCTAGAGAGGGGACAGGGGGACTAAATTCACCC. The V and J genes are TRBV20-1 and TRBJ1-6; TRBD1 aligns across 11 bases. The CDR3 extends 3 residues past the end of the read, so its final part is completed from the germline J gene. This CDR3 is 16 amino acids long. J gave up 7 bases and V 0 bases, and 5 bases lay outside the gene matches. Germline CDR1 DFQATT, CDR2 SNEGSKA (reference sequence).

Its frequency marks this clone as medium-sized. The DNA ends 3 residues before the CDR3 does, and the rest of the CDR3 is filled in from the germline J gene. The rearrangement uses TRBV19 and TRBJ2-3; 7 positions match TRBD2. The CDR3 sequence is 15 residues long. CDR1 and CDR2 from the germline V gene are LNHDA and SQIVND (reference sequence). V trimming: 6 bases; J trimming: 0 bases; junction bases outside the gene matches: 6. This CDR3 reads CASSISGASTDTQYF. The sequenced part of the CDR3 DNA is TGTGCCAGTAGCATCAGCGGGGCTAGCACAGATACG.

The sequenced part of the CDR3 DNA is TGCGCCAGCAGCTTGGCCGGGACAGGGGTCTCTAATTCACCC. Translating gives CASSLAGTGVSNSP. The entire CDR3 protein is CASSLAGTGVSNSPLHF. The chain combines TRBV5-1 with TRBJ1-6, with 10 bases aligning to TRBD1. The read ends 3 residues shy of where the CDR3 ends; the end is completed using the germline J gene. Germline V gene data show CDR1 as SGHRS and CDR2 as YFSETQ. Unmatched junction bases numbered 6, after V lost 0 bases and J lost 6 bases. This CDR3 has 17 residues.

As concerns this clone: The CDR3 is cut off 3 residues early in the read; its end comes from the germline J gene. The rearrangement uses TRBV27 and TRBJ2-2; perhaps TRBD1 as D (6 bases). Germline V CDR1 and CDR2: MNHEY, SMNVEV (reference sequence). The CDR3 runs 14 residues. V gave up 2 bases and J gave up 4 bases, with 8 bases separating them. The sequenced CDR3 bases are TGTGCCAGCAGTTTAGGGGACACCACCGGGGAG. Translation gives CASSLGDTTGE. The full CDR3 sequence reads CASSLGDTTGELFF.

This clone is identified as medium-sized from frequency. The CDR3 DNA, read in part, is TGCGCCAGCAGCCTCTTAGCGGGACCGCCTTACGAG. Translating gives CASSLLAGPPYE. The whole CDR3 sequence reads CASSLLAGPPYEQYF. The V gene is TRBV4-1, the J gene TRBJ2-7, with TRBD2 matching 8 bases. The read terminates 3 residues ahead of where the CDR3 ends, so the germline J gene completes it. Germline V lookup: CDR1 MGHRA, CDR2 YSYEKL. V lost 4 bases and J lost 4; bases outside the gene matches: 9. This CDR3 spans 15 amino acids.

This clone ranks as medium-sized (0.01 to 0.1%) in terms of frequency. The CDR3 end is not reached by the read, which stops 3 residues before it; the germline J gene fills it in. V gene TRBV9 combines with J gene TRBJ2-1; D is unclear. Deletions cut 2 bases from V and 3 bases from J, with 3 bases between. The CDR3 has 12 amino acids. In germline, CDR1 is SGDLS, CDR2 YYNGEE. CDR3 bases read: TGTGCCAGCAGCGTTAACTACAATGAG. Its protein product is CASSVNYNE. From start to end, the CDR3 is CASSVNYNEQFF.